Below, one T cell receptor (beta chain) is given with its context. The data originate from a study of T cells in localized non-small cell lung cancer. The V gene lost 0 bases and the J gene lost 5 bases, with 19 bases spanning the gap. Per the germline V gene, CDR1 is SGHAT and CDR2 is FQNNGV. This CDR3 contains 17 residues. Sequencing used immunoSEQ multiplex PCR; TCRdb keeps in-frame clones, though not all of them. This sample carries roughly 30,000 clones, roughly 90% of them seen once, and the ten largest clones take 4% to 4.5%. The TCR comes from a woman between 35 and 70 years old with stage I lung adenocarcinoma. The chain links TRBV11-2 to TRBJ1-2, with D possibly TRBD1 on 5 matching bases. The material sequenced was peripheral blood, taken before any cancer treatment. The CDR3 region has the DNA TGTGCCAGCAGCTTAGATCTTATCGGGGGGGTGAGGTATGGCTACACCTTC. This gives the protein CASSLDLIGGVRYGYTF.